The 26 T cell receptor beta chains below all came from one sample that was sequenced in a study of control samples from healthy donors and cancer patients. Sequenced by immunoSEQ multiplex PCR; TCRdb stores in-frame clones only, minus some. The profile covers more than 65,000 clones, with around 80% appearing a single time and 15% to 19% taken by the ten largest. Sequenced sample: blood. The origin of the receptors is a man aged 55 to 70 in good health.

The chain links TRBV4-3 to TRBJ2-2; 12 nucleotides match TRBD2. Germline V gene sequence: CDR1 LGHNA, CDR2 YSLEER. V was pared by 5 bases and J by 7 bases, with 14 bases of the junction left unmatched. CDR3 length: 18 residues. The CDR3 DNA reads as TGCGCCAGCAGCGGTCGACCACTAGCGGGAGGTGCGGGCGGGGAGCTGTTTTTT. Protein sequence: CASSGRPLAGGAGGELFF.

This rearrangement joins TRBV10-1 to TRBJ1-1; a possible D gene is TRBD1 (6 bases). V lost 0 bases, J lost 4 bases, and 15 bases lay in between. Germline loops: CDR1 WNHNN, CDR2 SYGVQD (reference sequence). CDR3 length: 16 amino acids. CDR3 amino acids: CASSESGGLSATEAFF. The CDR3 bases are TGCGCCAGCAGTGAGTCTGGGGGGCTTTCGGCCACTGAAGCTTTCTTT.

This chain links TRBV9 with TRBJ2-1; TRBD2 agrees at 13 bases. The CDR3 is made up of 15 amino acids. With V trimmed by 3 bases and J by 9 bases, 6 bases remained unmatched. Germline V gives CDR1 SGDLS, CDR2 YYNGEE. The DNA of the CDR3 is TGTGCCAGCAGCGACATCGGACTAGCGGGAGTTGAGCAGTTCTTC. It is translated as CASSDIGLAGVEQFF.

This clone was detected only a few times. The chain employs TRBV18 and TRBJ1-1; D gene unclear. The CDR3 is 13 residues long. Germline CDR1 KGHSH, CDR2 LQKENI. V was trimmed by 5 bases and J by 1 base, leaving 8 bases between them. Here the CDR3 reads CASSMNKNTEAFF. CDR3 coding DNA: TGTGCCAGCTCAATGAACAAGAACACTGAAGCTTTCTTT.

The rearrangement links TRBV7-9 to TRBJ2-1; a possible D gene is TRBD1 (6 bases). Germline V gives CDR1 SEHNR, CDR2 FQNEAQ (reference sequence). V dropped 5 bases and J dropped 4 bases, with 15 bases sitting between them. The length of the CDR3 is 15 residues. Here the CDR3 DNA reads TGTGCCAGCAGCATCATTACAGGGTCGTACAATGAGCAGTTCTTC. Translation: CASSIITGSYNEQFF.

This rearrangement joins TRBV9 to TRBJ1-5; 9 bases align to TRBD1. The length of the CDR3 is 15 residues. The junction had 3 bases not matched to a gene; V was cut back by 4 bases and J by 1 base. The germline V gene has CDR1 SGDLS and CDR2 YYNGEE. In DNA, the CDR3 is TGTGCCAGCAGCTTAGGGACAGGGAGCAATCAGCCCCAGCATTTT. It translates to CASSLGTGSNQPQHF.

V and J are TRBV5-1 and TRBJ1-3, with a weak D call TRBD1 (6 bases). The germline V gene encodes CDR1 SGHRS and CDR2 YFSETQ. Between the trimmed V and J ends, which lost 0 bases and 6 bases, there was a span of 19 bases. The CDR3 contains 17 residues. CDR3 nucleotide sequence: TGCGCCAGCAGCTTGGCCTGGGGGCGCGATCTGGCAAACACCATATATTTT. This codes for CASSLAWGRDLANTIYF.

The genes are TRBV7-9 and TRBJ1-4, with 7 positions matching TRBD1. This CDR3 region has 15 residues. Germline assignment: CDR1 SEHNR and CDR2 FQNEAQ (reference sequence). Losses at the gene ends were 5 bases for V and 2 bases for J; bases not matched to a gene: 5. In DNA, the CDR3 is TGTGCCAGCAGCCCCTCGACAGGGACTAATGAAAAACTGTTTTTT. Its protein product is CASSPSTGTNEKLFF.

J is TRBJ2-5 and V is TRBV29-1; either TRBD1 or TRBD2 may fit D (5 bases each). Trimming pared 6 bases from V and 5 bases from J, leaving 19 bases between. Germline-derived CDR1 and CDR2 are SQVTM and ANQGSEA. The CDR3 is 14 amino acids. The CDR3 here is CSVLGAQGGETQYF. The CDR3 coding sequence is TGCAGCGTCCTAGGGGCGCAGGGCGGGGAGACCCAGTACTTC.

The chain links TRBV2 to TRBJ2-7; D is unclear. In germline, CDR1 is SNHLY, CDR2 FYNNEI. Trimming removed 8 bases at V and 5 bases at J, with 16 bases between. CDR3 length: 13 residues. The CDR3 sequence: CASVPTLINEQYF. CDR3 sequence (DNA): TGTGCCAGCGTCCCGACACTTATTAACGAGCAGTACTTC.

The genes are TRBV18 and TRBJ2-7; 7 positions match TRBD1. Germline CDR1 KGHSH, CDR2 LQKENI. CDR3 length equals 15 residues. V was pared by 1 base and J by 0 bases, with 3 bases of the junction left unmatched. In DNA, the CDR3 is TGTGCCAGCTCACCACGGGACAGACTCTCCTACGAGCAGTACTTC. Translation gives CASSPRDRLSYEQYF.

This sequence joins TRBV9 and TRBJ2-2, with 9 bases matching TRBD2. The CDR3 runs 16 residues. Germline V gives CDR1 SGDLS, CDR2 YYNGEE. Germline trimming cut 2 bases from V and 3 bases from J; bases unmatched to any gene: 5. The CDR3 nucleotides are TGTGCCAGCAGCGTTAGCGGGAGAATGGACACCGGGGAGCTGTTTTTT. Protein sequence: CASSVSGRMDTGELFF.

This chain uses TRBV7-2 with TRBJ2-1, with 7 bases matching TRBD2. CDR1 and CDR2 from the germline V gene are SGHTA and FQGNSA. The V and J ends lost 1 base and 4 bases, in that order; junction bases with no gene match: 10. The CDR3 runs 17 residues. The CDR3 loop reads CASSLDRGASGYNEQFF. The CDR3 region has the DNA TGTGCCAGCAGCTTAGACAGAGGAGCTAGCGGTTACAATGAGCAGTTCTTC.

The rearrangement joins TRBV10-3 to TRBJ1-1; D may be TRBD1 (5 bases). CDR3 size: 12 residues. Germline values: CDR1 ENHRY, CDR2 SYGVKD. With 6 bases removed from V and 10 bases from J, the gap between germline ends came to 15 bases. CDR3 amino acids: CAISGTPRSAFF. DNA for the CDR3: TGTGCCATCAGCGGGACCCCAAGATCAGCTTTCTTT.

The rearrangement joins TRBV7-2 to TRBJ2-7; the match to TRBD2 covers 10 bases. J lost 2 bases, V lost 3 bases, and 4 bases had no gene match. CDR1 and CDR2 from the germline V gene are SGHTA and FQGNSA. The CDR3 runs 15 residues. The CDR3 here is CASSFSAGGPYEQYF. The CDR3 bases are TGTGCCAGCAGCTTTTCAGCGGGAGGGCCCTACGAGCAGTACTTC.

The genes are TRBV2 and TRBJ2-7; D is perhaps TRBD1 (6 bases). CDR1 is SNHLY and CDR2 is FYNNEI in the germline V gene. The CDR3 covers 14 residues. Between the trimmed V and J ends, which lost 9 bases and 7 bases, there was a span of 22 bases. CDR3 nucleotides: TGTGCCAGTAGGGACACCCTAGATAGGTCGGAGCAGTACTTC. Translating gives CASRDTLDRSEQYF.

The V call is TRBV20-1, the J call TRBJ1-1, with D unresolved. In germline, CDR1 is DFQATT, CDR2 SNEGSKA (reference sequence). The CDR3 extends over 11 amino acids. V lost 1 base and J 1 base, leaving 1 base between the germline ends. CDR3 residues: CSARANTEAFF. The CDR3 coding sequence is TGCAGTGCTAGAGCGAACACTGAAGCTTTCTTT.

This clone was seen a handful of times. The V and J genes are TRBV9 and TRBJ2-7; 14 positions match TRBD2. Germline values: CDR1 SGDLS, CDR2 YYNGEE. The CDR3 consists of 18 residues. V was pared by 2 bases and J by 7 bases, with 14 bases of the junction left unmatched. CDR3 DNA sequence: TGTGCCAGCAGCGTTTCCGGTGGACTAGCGGGAGGTAAGGAAGAGCAGTACTTC. Protein product: CASSVSGGLAGGKEEQYF.

The chain has TRBV6-6 and TRBJ1-5; D not resolved. The CDR3 has 14 residues. Germline V gene data show CDR1 as MNHNY and CDR2 as SVGAGI (reference sequence). The ends were cut back, 0 bases at V and 7 bases at J, with 10 bases in the middle. CDR3 DNA sequence: TGTGCCAGCAGTTACTCGGAAGGCTGGCAGCCCCAGCATTTT. Its translation: CASSYSEGWQPQHF.

The table lists this clone with a count of one. The chain joins TRBV5-6 to TRBJ2-3; D might be TRBD1 (6 bases). The CDR3 loop spans 16 amino acids. V was trimmed by 6 bases and J by 1 base, leaving 18 bases between them. Germline V gene data show CDR1 as SGHDT and CDR2 as YYEEEE. The CDR3 DNA follows: TGTGCCAGCATAGGGACCCTAGGGGGAGGCACAGATACGCAGTATTTT. Amino acids: CASIGTLGGGTDTQYF.

This clone has a single count. J is TRBJ2-7 and V is TRBV6-5; 7 bases are shared with TRBD1. Germline CDR1 is MNHEY and CDR2 is SVGAGI. The junction had 3 bases not matched to a gene; V was cut back by 0 bases and J by 1 base. There are 15 residues in the CDR3. The CDR3 sequence is CASSYSRDSSYEQYF. The CDR3 DNA reads as TGTGCCAGCAGTTACTCGAGGGACAGTTCCTACGAGCAGTACTTC.

The chain couples TRBV6-5 to TRBJ2-3, with TRBD1 as a possible D gene (7 bases). The germline V and J ends were trimmed by 2 bases and 4 bases, with 10 bases remaining between them. Germline CDR1 and CDR2: MNHEY and SVGAGI. The CDR3 loop spans 14 amino acids. As DNA, the CDR3 is TGTGCCAGCAGTTACGGAGGGGGCGCAGATACGCAGTATTTT. Protein: CASSYGGGADTQYF.

The genes are TRBV3-1 (or the pseudogene TRBV3-2) and TRBJ2-7, with 7 bases fitting TRBD2. V dropped 3 bases and J dropped 4; count of bases not matched to a gene: 0. The length of the CDR3 is 12 residues. The germline CDR1 and CDR2 sequences are LGHDT and YNNKEL (reference sequence). The CDR3 spells CASSQGGYEQYF. The CDR3 DNA is TGTGCCAGCAGCCAGGGAGGGTACGAGCAGTACTTC.

The V call is TRBV25-1, the J call TRBJ2-3; D uncertain. This CDR3 has 15 residues. The V end was cut by 3 bases, the J end by 2 bases, with 12 bases between. From germline, CDR1 is MGHDK and CDR2 SYGVNS. The CDR3 DNA sequence: TGTGCCAGCAGTGATTTTGGATCGGCCACAGATACGCAGTATTTT. This translates into CASSDFGSATDTQYF.

This chain joins TRBV2 and TRBJ2-2, with D possibly TRBD1 on 6 matching bases. CDR3 size: 17 residues. Germline values: CDR1 SNHLY, CDR2 FYNNEI. Trimming removed 8 bases from V and 0 bases from J, with 19 bases in between. CDR3 region: CASGGRSSLANTGELFF. The CDR3 nucleotides read TGTGCCAGCGGGGGCAGATCATCCCTCGCGAACACCGGGGAGCTGTTTTTT.

This chain joins TRBV7-2 and TRBJ1-1; unclear D gene. The germline CDR1 and CDR2 sequences are SGHTA and FQGNSA. This CDR3 is built from 14 residues. V gave up 1 base and J gave up 11 bases, with 17 bases separating them. The chain's CDR3 is CASSLDLTRPAAFF. Here the CDR3 DNA reads TGTGCCAGCAGCTTAGACCTTACAAGGCCCGCGGCTTTCTTT.